This T cell receptor beta chain was recovered during a study of T cell repertoires in ileal Crohn's disease. Generated by immunoSEQ multiplex PCR, the TCRdb table keeps only in-frame clones and is missing some. The sample has more than 12,000 clones, around 84% seen once. The germline CDR1 and CDR2 sequences are MNHEY and SVGAGI. The V segment lost 6 bases and the J segment 9 bases; nucleotides outside the gene matches: 6. This CDR3 has 14 residues. Source material: ileal tissue. The receptor was derived from an adult with Crohn's disease. The chain links TRBV6-5 to TRBJ1-6; 9 bases are a match to TRBD1. This CDR3 is CASSGTGSASPLHF. The CDR3 DNA reads TGTGCCAGCAGCGGGACAGGGTCTGCTTCACCCCTCCACTTT.